The 31 T cell receptor beta chains presented below share a single source sample, sequenced in a study of siplizumab effects on memory and regulatory T cells. No antigen has been identified for these receptors. Coculture of mixed lymphocyte reaction cells was performed at 37°C for 6 to 7 days. Produced via immunoSEQ multiplex PCR; TCRdb's table is partial and in-frame only. Here the sample spans about 9,600 clones, about 45% being singletons. The material sequenced was CFSE-low (dividing) CD4+ T cells sorted from an allogeneic mixed lymphocyte reaction. The receptors stem from a human donor in good health; the cells came from an allogeneic mixed lymphocyte reaction.

This clone is categorized as medium-sized. The rearrangement links TRBV2 to TRBJ2-5, with D possibly being TRBD1 or TRBD2 (6 bases each). Germline lookup yields CDR1 SNHLY and CDR2 FYNNEI. The CDR3 consists of 12 residues. Trimming stripped 8 bases from V and 7 bases from J, with 14 bases between. The CDR3: CASGGLAGTQYF. CDR3 coding DNA: TGTGCCAGCGGGGGGCTGGCCGGGACCCAGTACTTC.

CDR3 residues: CASSPHFGYGYTF. CDR3 bases: TGTGCCAGCAGCCCGCACTTTGGCTATGGCTACACCTTC. The chain uses TRBV7-2 and TRBJ1-2; no clear D. Trimming took 5 bases from V and 4 from J, leaving 11 bases between them. This CDR3 region has 13 residues. Germline V gives CDR1 SGHTA, CDR2 FQGNSA.

This clone was counted a few times. This sequence joins TRBV29-1 and TRBJ2-7; 8 nucleotides align to TRBD2. CDR1 SQVTM and CDR2 ANQGSEA come from the germline V gene. CDR3 size: 13 residues. The V and J ends lost 5 bases and 3 bases, in that order; junction bases with no gene match: 6. The CDR3 DNA is TGCAGCGTTCAACGGGAGGGGATCTACGAGCAGTACTTC. Translation gives CSVQREGIYEQYF.

The chain joins TRBV30 to TRBJ1-5; D remains ambiguous. Trimming shortened V by 0 bases and J by 3 bases, and 9 bases separated the two germline ends. This CDR3 is 14 amino acids long. Germline values: CDR1 GTSNPN, CDR2 SVGIG (reference sequence). The CDR3 spells CAWSVRLTNQPQHF. CDR3 sequence (DNA): TGTGCCTGGAGTGTGCGACTGACCAATCAGCCCCAGCATTTT.

Here the CDR3 reads CASSHKTTGELFF. In nucleotides, the CDR3 is TGTGCCAGCAGCCATAAGACCACCGGGGAGCTGTTTTTT. This rearrangement joins TRBV7-6 to TRBJ2-2; D not certain. Trimming removed 5 bases from V and 4 bases from J, with 8 bases in between. Germline V gene lookup returns CDR1 SGHVS and CDR2 FNYEAQ. CDR3 length equals 13 residues.

This clone was counted only a few times. The chain recombines TRBV5-4 with TRBJ2-1; TRBD2 is a possible D gene (5 bases). Trimming shortened V by 0 bases and J by 0 bases, and 10 bases separated the two germline ends. The CDR3 extends over 16 amino acids. Germline CDR1 is SGHNT and CDR2 is YYREEE (reference sequence). DNA for the CDR3: TGTGCCAGCAGCTTGGTGGCAGGAGGCTCCTACAATGAGCAGTTCTTC. Protein: CASSLVAGGSYNEQFF. The full variable domain, rest sourced from reference TRBV5-4 and TRBJ2-1, is ETGVTQSPTHLIKTRGQQVTLRCSSQSGHNTVSWYQQALGQGPQFIFQYYREEENGRGNFPPRFSGLQFPNYSSELNVNALELDDSALYLCASSLVAGGSYNEQFFGPGTRLTVL.

This clone turned up a few times. The chain uses TRBV5-1 and TRBJ2-1, with 11 nucleotides matching TRBD2. J was trimmed by 6 bases and V by 2 bases; bases with no gene match: 4. This CDR3 contains 15 residues. Germline CDR1 reads SGHRS; CDR2 reads YFSETQ. CDR3 region: CASSLTSGRLNEQFF. The CDR3 nucleotides are TGCGCCAGCAGCTTAACTAGCGGGAGACTCAATGAGCAGTTCTTC.

This clone is medium-sized by share. The gene calls are TRBV7-9 and TRBJ2-4, with TRBD2 identical over 14 bases. This CDR3 has 19 residues. The V gene end was trimmed by 1 base and the J gene end by 8 bases; junction bases not matched to a gene: 13. Per the germline V gene, CDR1 is SEHNR and CDR2 is FQNEAQ (reference sequence). CDR3 sequence reads: CASSLVVTLGLAGVDIQYF. Here the CDR3 DNA reads TGTGCCAGCAGCTTAGTAGTTACCCTGGGACTAGCGGGAGTTGACATTCAGTACTTC.

The chain is built from TRBV29-1 and TRBJ2-3, with unresolved D. The CDR3 contains 13 residues. Trimming took 6 bases from V and 0 from J, leaving 10 bases between them. Germline CDR1 reads SQVTM; CDR2 reads ANQGSEA. CDR3 DNA sequence: TGCAGCGTAGAGTCTTATAGCACAGATACGCAGTATTTT. Translation gives CSVESYSTDTQYF.

The rearrangement uses TRBV30 and TRBJ2-1; 8 bases are a match to TRBD2. V trimming: 3 bases; J trimming: 10 bases; junction bases outside the gene matches: 5. This CDR3 spans 12 amino acids. The germline V gene has CDR1 GTSNPN and CDR2 SVGIG (reference sequence). Written as DNA, the CDR3 is TGTGCCTGGAGGCAAGAGCGGGAGGAGCAGTTCTTC. Translating gives CAWRQEREEQFF.

This clone was found a few times. The chain uses TRBV18 and TRBJ2-3; no clear D. The V gene lost 1 base and the J gene lost 0 bases, with 8 bases spanning the gap. The germline CDR1 and CDR2 sequences are KGHSH and LQKENI. This CDR3 is 15 amino acids long. The CDR3 DNA is TGTGCCAGCTCACCACAGATACCTAGCACAGATACGCAGTATTTT. It translates to CASSPQIPSTDTQYF.

This clone has more than one count but fewer than ten. The chain recombines TRBV6-5 with TRBJ1-2; perhaps TRBD1 as D (5 bases). Trimming took off 2 bases at V and 4 bases at J, with 14 bases between the two ends. CDR1 MNHEY and CDR2 SVGAGI come from the germline V gene. The CDR3 covers 15 residues. The DNA for the CDR3 is TGTGCCAGCAGTTACGGCTACGACAGAACCTATGGCTACACCTTC. This encodes CASSYGYDRTYGYTF.

The chain is built from TRBV20-1 and TRBJ2-1, with D unclear. Germline CDR1 and CDR2: DFQATT and SNEGSKA (reference sequence). Trimming pared 5 bases from V and 8 bases from J, leaving 10 bases between. The CDR3 contains 11 residues. CDR3 in DNA: TGCAGTGCTCTGACGAGATATGAGCAGTTCTTC. Amino acid sequence: CSALTRYEQFF.

The table lists this clone with a count of one. The chain uses TRBV6-4 and TRBJ2-1, with 8 bases aligning to TRBD2. V was pared by 7 bases and J by 7 bases, with 9 bases of the junction left unmatched. Germline values: CDR1 MRHNA, CDR2 SNTAGT. There are 14 residues in the CDR3. This chain's CDR3 is CASKRDSGINEQFF. CDR3 DNA: TGTGCCAGCAAGCGGGATAGCGGGATAAATGAGCAGTTCTTC.

This clone was detected only a few times. This chain connects TRBV5-6 to TRBJ2-3; 9 bases are a match to TRBD1. CDR3 size: 16 residues. V shed 1 base and J 3 bases; nucleotides not matched to a gene: 6. Germline V gene sequence: CDR1 SGHDT, CDR2 YYEEEE. The CDR3 region is CASSLRGTGWTDTQYF. DNA for the CDR3: TGTGCCAGCAGCTTGCGGGGGACAGGGTGGACAGATACGCAGTATTTT.

This clone has a handful of counts. This chain joins TRBV14 and TRBJ2-3; 7 nucleotides match TRBD1. CDR3 length: 15 amino acids. Germline assignment: CDR1 SGHDN and CDR2 FVKESK. V was pared by 2 bases and J by 4 bases, with 6 bases of the junction left unmatched. This chain's CDR3 is CASSQQGTVADTQYF. The CDR3 coding sequence is TGTGCCAGCAGCCAACAGGGGACAGTAGCAGATACGCAGTATTTT.

V gene TRBV7-9 combines with J gene TRBJ2-7, with TRBD2 matching over 10 bases. V lost 5 bases and J lost 6; bases outside the gene matches: 7. Germline CDR1 SEHNR, CDR2 FQNEAQ (reference sequence). The CDR3 contains 14 residues. Here the CDR3 reads CASSRSGRAFEQYF. The CDR3 region has the DNA TGTGCCAGCAGCCGGAGCGGGAGGGCGTTCGAGCAGTACTTC.

This clone came up a few times. V is TRBV14 and J is TRBJ2-1, with TRBD2 as a possible D gene (6 bases). The CDR3 is made up of 13 amino acids. Trimming took 3 bases from V and 10 from J, leaving 13 bases between them. Germline V lookup: CDR1 SGHDN, CDR2 FVKESK. The CDR3 region is CASSHMTREEQFF. As DNA, the CDR3 is TGTGCCAGCAGCCATATGACCCGGGAGGAGCAGTTCTTC.

The CDR3 spells CASSQSPSYEQYF. In DNA, the CDR3 is TGCGCCAGCAGTCAATCCCCGTCTTACGAGCAGTACTTC. V usage is TRBV23-1 and J usage is TRBJ2-7; the D is unclear. TRBV23-1 is reported as an ORF; its role is uncertain. The CDR3 has 13 amino acids. The V gene lost 0 bases and the J gene lost 4 bases, with 7 bases spanning the gap.

V and J are TRBV28 and TRBJ2-5; D is unclear. Germline V gene sequence: CDR1 MDHEN, CDR2 SYDVKM. V lost 4 bases, J lost 0 bases, and 9 bases lay in between. CDR3 length equals 14 residues. The CDR3 loop reads CASSSAQNQETQYF. The CDR3 region has the DNA TGTGCCAGCAGTTCCGCCCAAAACCAAGAGACCCAGTACTTC.

This clone has only a few counts. The V call is TRBV5-4, the J call TRBJ1-4, with D tentatively TRBD1 (5 bases). Germline lookup yields CDR1 SGHNT and CDR2 YYREEE (reference sequence). The CDR3 sequence is 14 residues long. Trimming cost V 0 bases and J 8 bases, with 11 bases left between them. The CDR3 nucleotides are TGTGCCAGCAGCTTGGAGAGGAGGGGCGAAAAACTGTTTTTT. Its translation is CASSLERRGEKLFF.

This sequence joins TRBV7-9 and TRBJ2-7; D is possibly TRBD1 (6 bases). With 5 bases removed from V and 6 bases from J, the gap between germline ends came to 17 bases. This CDR3 has 14 amino acids. Looked up from germline, CDR1 is SEHNR and CDR2 is FQNEAQ (reference sequence). The CDR3 sequence: CASSDQIRGAEQYF. In DNA, the CDR3 is TGTGCCAGCAGCGATCAGATCAGGGGCGCCGAGCAGTACTTC.

This rearrangement joins TRBV7-3 to TRBJ2-3; 8 bases line up with TRBD2. Unmatched junction bases numbered 5, after V lost 5 bases and J lost 1 base. The CDR3 runs to 15 residues. Per the germline V gene, CDR1 is SGHTA and CDR2 is FQGTGA. CDR3 in DNA: TGTGCCAGCAGCGTGAGCGGGAGAGGCACAGATACGCAGTATTTT. Translating it yields CASSVSGRGTDTQYF.

The chain carries TRBV5-1 and TRBJ2-3; no reliable D call. Between the trimmed V and J ends, which lost 1 base and 8 bases, there was a span of 5 bases. Per the germline V gene, CDR1 is SGHRS and CDR2 is YFSETQ. The length of the CDR3 is 11 residues. Written as DNA, the CDR3 is TGCGCCAGCAGCTTGAGAGGTACGCAGTATTTT. The encoded protein is CASSLRGTQYF.

This clone was seen a handful of times. The V and J genes are TRBV30 and TRBJ1-6; perhaps TRBD1 as D (6 bases). Trimming took off 2 bases at V and 5 bases at J, with 13 bases between the two ends. Germline CDR1 is GTSNPN and CDR2 is SVGIG (reference sequence). This CDR3 contains 15 residues. CDR3 DNA: TGTGCCTGGAGTATCCGGGGGCCAAATAATTCACCCCTCCACTTT. It specifies CAWSIRGPNNSPLHF. The full variable domain, with the rest looked up from reference TRBV30 and TRBJ1-6, is SQTIHQWPATLVQPVGSPLSLECTVEGTSNPNLYWYRQAAGRGLQLLFYSVGIGQISSEVPQNLSASRPQDRQFILSSKKLLLSDSGFYLCAWSIRGPNNSPLHFGNGTRLTVT.

The gene calls are TRBV5-4 and TRBJ2-5; D not resolved. Germline V CDR1 and CDR2: SGHNT, YYREEE (reference sequence). The CDR3 length is 16 residues. Trimming removed 1 base from V and 5 bases from J, with 18 bases in between. CDR3 bases: TGTGCCAGCAGCTTGAAGGTAGTGGGGAATCGGGAGACCCAGTACTTC. It specifies CASSLKVVGNRETQYF.

This clone is labeled as medium-sized (0.01 to 0.1%). The chain couples TRBV19 to TRBJ2-7; a weak D match, TRBD1 (5 bases). The CDR3 has 13 amino acids. Germline V lookup: CDR1 LNHDA, CDR2 SQIVND (reference sequence). Trimming removed 3 bases from V and 4 bases from J, with 10 bases in between. CDR3 bases: TGTGCCAGTAGTATCAGGGCTGGGTACGAGCAGTACTTC. This translates into CASSIRAGYEQYF.

As DNA, the CDR3 is TGTGCCAGCAGATCCCAACCGTTACAGGTTCGGTACCAAGAGACCCAGTACTTC. Translated, it gives CASRSQPLQVRYQETQYF. The chain has TRBV28 and TRBJ2-5; tentative D call: TRBD1 (5 bases). Per germline, CDR1 MDHEN and CDR2 SYDVKM. CDR3 length equals 18 residues. Between the trimmed V and J ends, which lost 6 bases and 0 bases, there was a span of 23 bases.

The chain links TRBV19 to TRBJ2-7, with 9 bases lining up with TRBD2. CDR3 size: 16 residues. The V gene end was trimmed by 4 bases and the J gene end by 2 bases; junction bases not matched to a gene: 9. Germline loops: CDR1 LNHDA, CDR2 SQIVND (reference sequence). Written as DNA, the CDR3 is TGTGCCAGTAGTACCCAGACTAGCGGTTCCACCTACGAGCAGTACTTC. Its translation: CASSTQTSGSTYEQYF.

This chain connects TRBV6-1 to TRBJ2-7, with D perhaps matching TRBD1 or TRBD2 (5 bases each). The CDR3 is 11 residues long. The V end lost 7 bases, the J end lost 6 bases, and 10 bases lay between the germline ends. Germline V gene lookup returns CDR1 MNHNS and CDR2 SASEGT. The CDR3 reads CASNRGSEQYF. The DNA for the CDR3 is TGTGCCAGCAATCGGGGCAGCGAGCAGTACTTC.

This clone was counted once. A read error may produce the germline difference seen at one junction end. J is TRBJ2-1 and V is TRBV5-1, with 8 bases identical to TRBD2. CDR3 length: 17 residues. Germline CDR1 reads SGHRS; CDR2 reads YFSETQ. The CDR3 DNA reads TGCGCCAGCACCTTGACCTGGACTAGCAGAGCCTACAATGAGCAGTTCTTC. This codes for CASTLTWTSRAYNEQFF.